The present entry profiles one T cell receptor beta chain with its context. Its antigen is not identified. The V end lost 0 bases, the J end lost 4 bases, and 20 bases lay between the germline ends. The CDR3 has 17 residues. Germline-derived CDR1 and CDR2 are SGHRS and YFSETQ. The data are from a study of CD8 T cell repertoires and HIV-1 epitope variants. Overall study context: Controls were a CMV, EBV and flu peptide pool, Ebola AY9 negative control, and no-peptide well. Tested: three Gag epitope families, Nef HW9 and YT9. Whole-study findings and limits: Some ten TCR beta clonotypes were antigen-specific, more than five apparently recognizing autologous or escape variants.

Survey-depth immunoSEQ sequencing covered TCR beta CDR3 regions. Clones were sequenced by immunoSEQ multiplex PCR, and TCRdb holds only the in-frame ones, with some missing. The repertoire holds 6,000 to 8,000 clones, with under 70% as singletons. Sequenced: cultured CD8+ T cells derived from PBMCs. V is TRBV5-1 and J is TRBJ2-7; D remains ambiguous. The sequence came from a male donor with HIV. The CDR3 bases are TGCGCCAGCAGCTTGGGTAGAAATCGACCGGCGTTATACGAGCAGTACTTC. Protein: CASSLGRNRPALYEQYF.